The rows below give T cell receptor beta chains drawn from one sample of a study of cytomegalovirus exposure and HLA in healthy donors. The assay was immunoSEQ multiplex PCR, and TCRdb's table has in-frame clones only and misses some. The data contain more than 70,000 clones, around 96% of them singletons. The material sequenced was PBMCs. Receptors were obtained from a man aged 18 to 29 in good health and CMV-seropositive. Each CDR3 is given with its conserved first and last residue. Fields, in order: clone size, J gene, D gene, V gene, CDR3 protein, CDR3 DNA. A D gene is named only where the DNA matches it firmly. Part of the rows lack a size; the others show once, few, many or a class for expanded clones.

clone_size: few; j_call: TRBJ2-2; d_call: NA; v_call: TRBV6-5; cdr3_aa: CASSYPSSGTGELFF; cdr3_nt: TGTGCCAGCAGTTACCCAAGCTCAGGCACCGGGGAGCTGTTTTTT
clone_size: NA; j_call: TRBJ2-7; d_call: NA; v_call: TRBV30; cdr3_aa: CAWSVNLRPEQYF; cdr3_nt: TGTGCCTGGAGTGTTAATCTGCGCCCCGAGCAGTACTTC
clone_size: NA; j_call: TRBJ2-1; d_call: TRBD2; v_call: TRBV19; cdr3_aa: CASGLAGVVGEQFF; cdr3_nt: TGTGCCAGCGGACTAGCGGGAGTAGTCGGGGAGCAGTTCTTC
clone_size: NA; j_call: TRBJ2-5; d_call: TRBD2; v_call: TRBV19; cdr3_aa: CASSIGPSGRFLETQYF; cdr3_nt: TGTGCCAGTAGTATAGGACCTAGCGGGAGGTTCTTAGAGACCCAGTACTTC
clone_size: NA; j_call: TRBJ2-7; d_call: TRBD1; v_call: TRBV5-1; cdr3_aa: CASSLGPGTASYEQYF; cdr3_nt: TGCGCCAGCAGCTTGGGTCCCGGGACAGCCTCCTACGAGCAGTACTTC
clone_size: NA; j_call: TRBJ1-5; d_call: NA; v_call: TRBV30; cdr3_aa: CAWSRSSNQPQHF; cdr3_nt: TGTGCCTGGAGCCGGTCTAGCAATCAGCCCCAGCATTTT
clone_size: NA; j_call: TRBJ1-4; d_call: TRBD1; v_call: TRBV6-5; cdr3_aa: CASSNGQGANEKLFF; cdr3_nt: TGTGCCAGCAGTAACGGACAGGGTGCTAATGAAAAACTGTTTTTT
clone_size: NA; j_call: TRBJ1-1; d_call: NA; v_call: TRBV2; cdr3_aa: CASTRGGERTEAFF; cdr3_nt: TGTGCCAGCACCCGAGGGGGGGAACGCACTGAAGCTTTCTTT
clone_size: NA; j_call: TRBJ1-1; d_call: NA; v_call: TRBV4-1; cdr3_aa: CASSQASQGTEAFF; cdr3_nt: TGCGCCAGCAGCCAAGCCTCGCAGGGTACTGAAGCTTTCTTT
clone_size: NA; j_call: TRBJ2-7; d_call: TRBD1; v_call: TRBV19; cdr3_aa: CASSILQGYEQYF; cdr3_nt: TGTGCCAGTAGTATCTTACAGGGGTACGAGCAGTACTTC
clone_size: NA; j_call: TRBJ2-1; d_call: NA; v_call: TRBV29-1; cdr3_aa: CSVDPGALSYNEQFF; cdr3_nt: TGCAGCGTTGATCCAGGGGCATTGTCCTACAATGAGCAGTTCTTC
clone_size: NA; j_call: TRBJ2-1; d_call: NA; v_call: TRBV11-3; cdr3_aa: CASSPQVSAYNEQFF; cdr3_nt: TGTGCCAGCAGCCCACAGGTAAGCGCCTACAATGAGCAGTTCTTC
clone_size: NA; j_call: TRBJ2-1; d_call: TRBD2; v_call: TRBV19; cdr3_aa: CASAGSDSGSSYNEQFF; cdr3_nt: TGTGCCAGTGCGGGTAGTGATAGCGGGAGCTCCTACAATGAGCAGTTCTTC
clone_size: NA; j_call: TRBJ1-1; d_call: NA; v_call: TRBV6-1; cdr3_aa: CASSELSTTTEAFF; cdr3_nt: TGTGCCAGCAGTGAATTGTCCACTACGACTGAAGCTTTCTTT
clone_size: once; j_call: TRBJ2-3; d_call: NA; v_call: TRBV7-9; cdr3_aa: CASSSTADSTDTQYF; cdr3_nt: TGTGCCAGCAGCTCGACTGCCGACTCCACAGATACGCAGTATTTT
clone_size: NA; j_call: TRBJ2-7; d_call: TRBD2; v_call: TRBV5-1; cdr3_aa: CASQLESGRFGYEQYF; cdr3_nt: TGCGCCAGCCAGCTTGAGAGCGGGAGGTTCGGGTACGAGCAGTACTTC
clone_size: NA; j_call: TRBJ1-1; d_call: NA; v_call: TRBV4-1; cdr3_aa: CASSRSIGSDSKKNTEAFF; cdr3_nt: TGCGCCAGCAGCCGATCAATTGGGTCGGACAGCAAAAAGAACACTGAAGCTTTCTTT
clone_size: NA; j_call: TRBJ2-2; d_call: NA; v_call: TRBV4-1; cdr3_aa: CASSLERRELFF; cdr3_nt: TGCGCCAGCAGCCTAGAGAGGAGGGAGCTGTTTTTT
clone_size: once; j_call: TRBJ2-1; d_call: NA; v_call: TRBV11-3; cdr3_aa: CASSLERLDNEQFF; cdr3_nt: TGTGCCAGCAGCTTAGAACGGCTAGACAATGAGCAGTTCTTC
clone_size: NA; j_call: TRBJ2-3; d_call: NA; v_call: TRBV19; cdr3_aa: CASSLRVGPDTQYF; cdr3_nt: TGTGCCAGTAGTCTCAGGGTTGGGCCAGATACGCAGTATTTT
clone_size: NA; j_call: TRBJ2-2; d_call: TRBD2; v_call: TRBV30; cdr3_aa: CAWSLKAGTNTGELFF; cdr3_nt: TGTGCCTGGAGTCTAAAAGCGGGGACGAACACCGGGGAGCTGTTTTTT
clone_size: NA; j_call: TRBJ2-3; d_call: NA; v_call: TRBV19; cdr3_aa: CASSSRTGTDTQYF; cdr3_nt: TGTGCCAGTAGTTCACGGACAGGCACAGATACGCAGTATTTT
clone_size: NA; j_call: TRBJ2-2; d_call: NA; v_call: TRBV6-5; cdr3_aa: CASSYAGGELFF; cdr3_nt: TGTGCCAGCAGTTACGCGGGAGGGGAGCTGTTTTTT
clone_size: NA; j_call: TRBJ2-1; d_call: NA; v_call: TRBV18; cdr3_aa: CASSGSSDEQFF; cdr3_nt: TGTGCCAGCTCGGGTTCTAGCGATGAGCAGTTCTTC
clone_size: once; j_call: TRBJ2-2; d_call: TRBD1; v_call: TRBV11-2; cdr3_aa: CASSYPETGVPGELFF; cdr3_nt: TGTGCCAGCAGCTACCCCGAGACAGGGGTGCCCGGGGAGCTGTTTTTT
clone_size: NA; j_call: TRBJ1-5; d_call: NA; v_call: TRBV2; cdr3_aa: CASRCWGDWLVDQPQHF; cdr3_nt: TGTGCCAGCAGGTGCTGGGGGGATTGGTTAGTCGATCAGCCCCAGCATTTT
clone_size: NA; j_call: TRBJ2-5; d_call: NA; v_call: TRBV6-5; cdr3_aa: CASSYGAGSKETQYF; cdr3_nt: TGTGCCAGCAGTTACGGGGCAGGGTCTAAAGAGACCCAGTACTTC
clone_size: NA; j_call: TRBJ2-3; d_call: NA; v_call: TRBV7-7; cdr3_aa: CASSQTISTDTQYF; cdr3_nt: TGTGCTAGCAGCCAGACTATAAGCACAGATACGCAGTATTTT
clone_size: NA; j_call: TRBJ2-2; d_call: NA; v_call: TRBV5-4; cdr3_aa: CASSLAQNANTGELFF; cdr3_nt: TGTGCCAGCAGCTTGGCACAGAACGCGAACACCGGGGAGCTGTTTTTT
clone_size: NA; j_call: TRBJ1-2; d_call: TRBD1; v_call: TRBV7-9; cdr3_aa: CASSLGQGMNYGYTF; cdr3_nt: TGTGCCAGCAGCTTAGGACAGGGTATGAACTATGGCTACACCTTC
clone_size: NA; j_call: TRBJ2-7; d_call: NA; v_call: TRBV7-2; cdr3_aa: CASSPYRGEQYF; cdr3_nt: TGTGCCAGCAGCCCCTACCGGGGCGAGCAGTACTTC
clone_size: NA; j_call: TRBJ2-7; d_call: NA; v_call: TRBV5-1; cdr3_aa: CASTFGASYEQYF; cdr3_nt: TGCGCCAGCACCTTCGGAGCTTCCTACGAGCAGTACTTC
clone_size: NA; j_call: TRBJ2-3; d_call: TRBD2; v_call: TRBV5-1; cdr3_aa: CASSTTSGSSTDTQYF; cdr3_nt: TGCGCCAGCAGCACGACTAGCGGGAGTAGCACAGATACGCAGTATTTT
clone_size: NA; j_call: TRBJ1-1; d_call: NA; v_call: TRBV5-6; cdr3_aa: CASERVGNTEAFF; cdr3_nt: TGTGCCAGCGAGAGGGTGGGGAACACTGAAGCTTTCTTT
clone_size: NA; j_call: TRBJ2-7; d_call: TRBD2; v_call: TRBV9; cdr3_aa: CASSVETSGYEQYF; cdr3_nt: TGTGCCAGCAGCGTAGAGACTAGCGGGTACGAGCAGTACTTC
clone_size: NA; j_call: TRBJ2-1; d_call: TRBD2; v_call: TRBV9; cdr3_aa: CASSVASGSNEQFF; cdr3_nt: TGTGCCAGCAGCGTCGCTAGCGGAAGTAATGAGCAGTTCTTC
clone_size: NA; j_call: TRBJ2-7; d_call: TRBD2; v_call: TRBV9; cdr3_aa: CASSVVSGRGEQYF; cdr3_nt: TGTGCCAGCAGCGTAGTTAGCGGGAGGGGCGAGCAGTACTTC
clone_size: NA; j_call: TRBJ2-5; d_call: NA; v_call: TRBV10-3; cdr3_aa: CASGQTQETQYF; cdr3_nt: TGTGCCAGCGGACAGACTCAAGAGACCCAGTACTTC
clone_size: NA; j_call: TRBJ2-3; d_call: NA; v_call: TRBV5-1; cdr3_aa: CASTRRGTDTQYF; cdr3_nt: TGCGCCAGCACCCGCCGGGGAACAGATACGCAGTATTTT
clone_size: NA; j_call: TRBJ2-3; d_call: TRBD2; v_call: TRBV5-1; cdr3_aa: CASSPRPGLAGGGADTQYF; cdr3_nt: TGCGCCAGCAGCCCACGTCCGGGACTAGCGGGAGGCGGCGCAGATACGCAGTATTTT
clone_size: NA; j_call: TRBJ1-1; d_call: TRBD1; v_call: TRBV27; cdr3_aa: CASSLAGGSEAFF; cdr3_nt: TGTGCCAGCAGTTTAGCAGGGGGCTCTGAAGCTTTCTTT
clone_size: NA; j_call: TRBJ2-2; d_call: TRBD2; v_call: TRBV7-2; cdr3_aa: CASSAALSGRDYTGELFF; cdr3_nt: TGTGCCAGCAGCGCTGCCCTAAGCGGGAGGGATTACACCGGGGAGCTGTTTTTT
clone_size: NA; j_call: TRBJ1-1; d_call: NA; v_call: TRBV7-9; cdr3_aa: CASSLAAGADTEAFF; cdr3_nt: TGTGCCAGCAGCTTAGCCGCAGGGGCGGACACTGAAGCTTTCTTT
clone_size: NA; j_call: TRBJ1-1; d_call: TRBD1; v_call: TRBV27; cdr3_aa: CASSPGQGFYF; cdr3_nt: TGTGCCAGCAGTCCGGGACAGGGTTTTTACTTT
clone_size: NA; j_call: TRBJ1-5; d_call: TRBD1; v_call: TRBV5-6; cdr3_aa: CASSLGGRGSNQPQHF; cdr3_nt: TGTGCCAGCAGCTTGGGAGGCAGGGGGAGCAATCAGCCCCAGCATTTT
clone_size: NA; j_call: TRBJ1-1; d_call: TRBD1; v_call: TRBV5-4; cdr3_aa: CASSLAPGTGRTNTEAFF; cdr3_nt: TGTGCCAGCAGCTTGGCCCCCGGGACAGGGAGAACGAACACTGAAGCTTTCTTT